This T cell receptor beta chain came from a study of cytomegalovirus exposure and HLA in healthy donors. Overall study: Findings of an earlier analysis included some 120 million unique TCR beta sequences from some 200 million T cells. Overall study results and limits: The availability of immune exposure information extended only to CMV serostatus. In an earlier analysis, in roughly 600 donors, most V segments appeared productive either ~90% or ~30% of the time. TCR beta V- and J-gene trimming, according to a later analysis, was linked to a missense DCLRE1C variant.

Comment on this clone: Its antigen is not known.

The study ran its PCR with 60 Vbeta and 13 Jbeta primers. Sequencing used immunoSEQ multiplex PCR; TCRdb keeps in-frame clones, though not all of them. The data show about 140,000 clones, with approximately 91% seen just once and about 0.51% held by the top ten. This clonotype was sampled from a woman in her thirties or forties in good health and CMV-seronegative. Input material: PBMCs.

The CDR3 nucleotides are TGTGCCAGCAGTTACGCGGGAGTTTACGAGCAGTACTTC. The encoded protein is CASSYAGVYEQYF. The V call is TRBV6-6, the J call TRBJ2-5; 7 bases align to TRBD2. Matching the DNA end better, TRBJ2-7 makes the J call doubtful. The CDR3 has 13 amino acids. In germline, CDR1 is MNHNY, CDR2 SVGAGI (reference sequence).